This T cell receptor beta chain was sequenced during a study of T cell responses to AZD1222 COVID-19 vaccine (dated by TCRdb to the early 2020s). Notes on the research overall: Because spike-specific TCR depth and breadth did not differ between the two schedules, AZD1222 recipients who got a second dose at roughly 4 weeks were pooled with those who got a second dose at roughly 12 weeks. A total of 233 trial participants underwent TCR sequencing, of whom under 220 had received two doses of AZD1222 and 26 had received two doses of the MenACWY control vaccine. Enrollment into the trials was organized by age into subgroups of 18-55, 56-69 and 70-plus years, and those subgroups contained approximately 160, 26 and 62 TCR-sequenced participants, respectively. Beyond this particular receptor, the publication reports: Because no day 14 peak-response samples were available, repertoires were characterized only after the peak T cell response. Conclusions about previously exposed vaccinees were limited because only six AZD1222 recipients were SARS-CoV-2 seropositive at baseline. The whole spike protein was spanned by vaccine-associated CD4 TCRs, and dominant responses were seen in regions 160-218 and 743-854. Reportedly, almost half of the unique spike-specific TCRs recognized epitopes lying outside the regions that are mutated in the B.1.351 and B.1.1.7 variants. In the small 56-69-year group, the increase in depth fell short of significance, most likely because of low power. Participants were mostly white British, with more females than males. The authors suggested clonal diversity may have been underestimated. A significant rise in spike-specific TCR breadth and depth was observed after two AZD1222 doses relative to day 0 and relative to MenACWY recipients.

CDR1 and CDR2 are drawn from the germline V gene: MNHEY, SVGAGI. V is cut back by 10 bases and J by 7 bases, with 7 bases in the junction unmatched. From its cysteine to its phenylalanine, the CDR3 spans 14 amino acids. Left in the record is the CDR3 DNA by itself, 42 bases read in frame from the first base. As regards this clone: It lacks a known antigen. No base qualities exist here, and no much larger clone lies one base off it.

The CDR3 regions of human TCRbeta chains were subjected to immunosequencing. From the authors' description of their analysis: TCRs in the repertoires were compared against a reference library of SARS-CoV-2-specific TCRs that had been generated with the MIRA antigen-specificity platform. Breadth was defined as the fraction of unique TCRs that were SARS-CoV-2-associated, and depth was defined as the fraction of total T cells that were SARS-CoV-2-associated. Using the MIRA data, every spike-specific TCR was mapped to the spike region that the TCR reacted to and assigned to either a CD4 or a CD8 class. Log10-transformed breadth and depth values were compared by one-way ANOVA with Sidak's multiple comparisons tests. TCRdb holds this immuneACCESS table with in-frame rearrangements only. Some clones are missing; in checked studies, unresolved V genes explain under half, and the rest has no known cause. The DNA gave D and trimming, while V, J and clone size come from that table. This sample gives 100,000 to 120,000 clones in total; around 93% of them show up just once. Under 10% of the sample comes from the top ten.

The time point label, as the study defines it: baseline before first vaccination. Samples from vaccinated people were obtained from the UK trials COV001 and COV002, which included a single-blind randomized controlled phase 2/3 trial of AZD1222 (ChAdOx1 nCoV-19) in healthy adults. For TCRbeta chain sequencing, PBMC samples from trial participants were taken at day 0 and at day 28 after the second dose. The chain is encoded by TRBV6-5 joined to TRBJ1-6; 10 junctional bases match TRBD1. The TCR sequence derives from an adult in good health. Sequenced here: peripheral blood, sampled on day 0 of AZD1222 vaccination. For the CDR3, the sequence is CAIWPGQGNSPLHF. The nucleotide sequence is TGTGCCATCTGGCCGGGACAGGGGAATTCACCCCTCCACTTT.